This entry is about one TCR beta chain. Its antigen is not identified. Second-dose groups at about 4 or about 12 weeks were pooled. Only in-frame clones appear in the TCRdb table, and some are missing; sequencing was by immunoSEQ multiplex PCR. The profile shows 89,000 or so clones, 75% to 95% of them singletons. These data come from a study of T cell responses to AZD1222 COVID-19 vaccine. Findings of the study overall: The study found vaccine-associated CD4 TCRs spanning spike, dominant at 160-218 and 743-854. Baseline antibody screening turned up just five to seven seropositive AZD1222 recipients. In all cases, repertoires were sampled only after the peak T cell response.

Germline CDR1 SGHRS, CDR2 YFSETQ. V was pared by 0 bases and J by 0 bases, with 5 bases of the junction left unmatched. CDR3 size: 16 residues. The chain joins TRBV5-1 to TRBJ2-7; 8 bases line up with TRBD1. The sample in question was peripheral blood, obtained 28 days after the second AZD1222 dose. This clonotype originated in an adult who received the AZD1222 COVID-19 vaccine. The CDR3 sequence is CASSLVRQGASYEQYF. The CDR3 DNA follows: TGCGCCAGCAGCTTGGTCAGGCAGGGGGCCTCCTACGAGCAGTACTTC. Supplemented by reference TRBV5-1 and TRBJ2-7, the full variable domain reads KAGVTQTPRYLIKTRGQQVTLSCSPISGHRSVSWYQQTPGQGLQFLFEYFSETQRNKGNFPGRFSGRQFSNSRSEMNVSTLELGDSALYLCASSLVRQGASYEQYFGPGTRLTVT.